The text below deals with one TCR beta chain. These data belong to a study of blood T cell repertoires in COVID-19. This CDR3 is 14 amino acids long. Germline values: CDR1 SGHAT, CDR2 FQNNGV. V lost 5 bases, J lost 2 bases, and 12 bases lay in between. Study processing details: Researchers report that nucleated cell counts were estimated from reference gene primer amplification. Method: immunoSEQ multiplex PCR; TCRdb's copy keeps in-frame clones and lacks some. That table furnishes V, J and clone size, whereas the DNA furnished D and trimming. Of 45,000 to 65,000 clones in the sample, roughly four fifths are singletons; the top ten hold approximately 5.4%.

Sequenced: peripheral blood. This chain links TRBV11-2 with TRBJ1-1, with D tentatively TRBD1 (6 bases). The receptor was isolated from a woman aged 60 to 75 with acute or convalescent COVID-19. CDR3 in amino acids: CASSNQGHNTEAFF. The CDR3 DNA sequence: TGTGCCAGCAGCAACCAGGGACACAACACTGAAGCTTTCTTT.